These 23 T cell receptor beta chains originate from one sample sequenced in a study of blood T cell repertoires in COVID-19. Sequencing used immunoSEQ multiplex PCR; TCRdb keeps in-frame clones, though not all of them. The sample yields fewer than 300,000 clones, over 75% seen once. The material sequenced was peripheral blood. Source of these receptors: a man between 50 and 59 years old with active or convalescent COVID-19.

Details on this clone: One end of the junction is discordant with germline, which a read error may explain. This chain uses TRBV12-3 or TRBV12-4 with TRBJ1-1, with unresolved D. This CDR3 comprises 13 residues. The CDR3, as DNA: TGTGCCACCAGTTATCGGGGGAACACTGAAGCTTTCTTT. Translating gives CATSYRGNTEAFF.

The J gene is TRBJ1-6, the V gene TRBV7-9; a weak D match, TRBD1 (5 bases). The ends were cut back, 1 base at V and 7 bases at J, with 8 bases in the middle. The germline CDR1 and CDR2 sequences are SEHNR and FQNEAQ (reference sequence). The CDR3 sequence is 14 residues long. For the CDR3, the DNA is TGTGCCAGCAGCTTAGGCGGGGCGAATTCACCCCTCCACTTT. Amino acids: CASSLGGANSPLHF.

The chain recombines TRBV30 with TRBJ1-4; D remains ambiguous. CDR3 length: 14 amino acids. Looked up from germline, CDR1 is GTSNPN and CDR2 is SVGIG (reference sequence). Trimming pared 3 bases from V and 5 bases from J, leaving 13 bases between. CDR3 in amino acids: CAWRPPGSNEKLFF. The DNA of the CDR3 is TGTGCCTGGAGGCCCCCGGGTTCCAATGAAAAACTGTTTTTT.

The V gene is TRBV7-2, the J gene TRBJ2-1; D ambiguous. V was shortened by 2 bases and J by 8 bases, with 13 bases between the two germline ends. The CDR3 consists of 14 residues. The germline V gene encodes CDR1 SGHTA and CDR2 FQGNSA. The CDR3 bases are TGTGCCAGCAGCTTACGCGTACTTCGCGATGAGCAGTTCTTC. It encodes CASSLRVLRDEQFF.

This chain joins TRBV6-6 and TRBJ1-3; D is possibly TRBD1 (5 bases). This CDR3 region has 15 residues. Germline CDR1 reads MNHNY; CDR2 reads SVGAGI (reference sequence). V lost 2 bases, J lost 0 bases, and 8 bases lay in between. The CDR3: CASSYAGNSGNTIYF. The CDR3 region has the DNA TGTGCCAGCAGTTACGCAGGGAACTCTGGAAACACCATATATTTT.

CDR3 region: CASSPRLASYEQYF. The CDR3 DNA reads TGTGCCAGCAGCCCGCGGCTAGCTTCCTACGAGCAGTACTTC. The rearrangement joins TRBV3-1 (or the pseudogene TRBV3-2) to TRBJ2-7, with D perhaps matching TRBD2 (5 bases). The CDR3 extends over 14 amino acids. Germline CDR1 LGHDT, CDR2 YNNKEL (reference sequence). The germline V and J ends were trimmed by 4 bases and 1 base, with 11 bases remaining between them.

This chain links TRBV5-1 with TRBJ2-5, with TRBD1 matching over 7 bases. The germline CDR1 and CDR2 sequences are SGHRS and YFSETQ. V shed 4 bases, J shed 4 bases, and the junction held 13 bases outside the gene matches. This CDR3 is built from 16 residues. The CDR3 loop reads CASSKLRQGAGETQYF. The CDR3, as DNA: TGCGCCAGCAGCAAACTCCGACAGGGCGCGGGAGAGACCCAGTACTTC.

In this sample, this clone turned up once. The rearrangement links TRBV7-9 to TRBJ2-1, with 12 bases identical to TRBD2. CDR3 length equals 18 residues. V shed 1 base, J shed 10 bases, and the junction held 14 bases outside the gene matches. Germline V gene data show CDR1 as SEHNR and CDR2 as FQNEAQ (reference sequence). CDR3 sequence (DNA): TGTGCCAGCAGCTTAGAGAGGACTAGCGGGAAGACGGGGTGGGAGCAGTTCTTC. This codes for CASSLERTSGKTGWEQFF.

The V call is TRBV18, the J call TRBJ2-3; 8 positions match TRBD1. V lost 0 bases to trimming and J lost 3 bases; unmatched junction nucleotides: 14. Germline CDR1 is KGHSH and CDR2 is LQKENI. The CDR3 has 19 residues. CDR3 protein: CASSPPMAGGLSGTDTQYF. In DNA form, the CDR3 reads TGTGCCAGCTCACCACCGATGGCAGGGGGCTTGTCGGGTACAGATACGCAGTATTTT.

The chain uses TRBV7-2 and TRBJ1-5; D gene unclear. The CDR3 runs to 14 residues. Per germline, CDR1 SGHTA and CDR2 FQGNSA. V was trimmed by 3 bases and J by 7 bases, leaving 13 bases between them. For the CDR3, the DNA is TGTGCCAGCAGCTTGATGGGAGGAGAACAGCCCCAGCATTTT. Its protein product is CASSLMGGEQPQHF.

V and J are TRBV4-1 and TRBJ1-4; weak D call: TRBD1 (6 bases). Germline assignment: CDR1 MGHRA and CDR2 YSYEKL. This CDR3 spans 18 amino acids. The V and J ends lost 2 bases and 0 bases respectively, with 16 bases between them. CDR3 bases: TGCGCCAGCAGCCAAACCGGGACAAGACTTGCAACTAATGAAAAACTGTTTTTT. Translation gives CASSQTGTRLATNEKLFF.

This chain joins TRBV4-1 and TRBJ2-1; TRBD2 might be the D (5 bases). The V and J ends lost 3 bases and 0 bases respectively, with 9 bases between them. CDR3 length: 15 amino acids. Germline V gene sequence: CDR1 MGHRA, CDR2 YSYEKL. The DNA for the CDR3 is TGCGCCAGCAGCCATGAGGGAAGCTCCTACAATGAGCAGTTCTTC. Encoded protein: CASSHEGSSYNEQFF.

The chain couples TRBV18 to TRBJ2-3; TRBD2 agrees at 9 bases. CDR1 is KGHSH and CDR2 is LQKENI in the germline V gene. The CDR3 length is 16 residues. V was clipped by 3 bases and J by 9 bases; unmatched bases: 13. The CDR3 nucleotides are TGTGCCAGCTCACCGGAGGGGGGGACTAGCATCTCGACGCAGTATTTT. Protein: CASSPEGGTSISTQYF.

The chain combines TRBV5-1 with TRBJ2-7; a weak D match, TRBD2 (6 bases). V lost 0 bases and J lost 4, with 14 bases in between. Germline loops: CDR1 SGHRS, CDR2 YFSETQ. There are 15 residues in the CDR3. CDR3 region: CASSLVWEAGYEQYF. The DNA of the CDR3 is TGCGCCAGCAGCTTGGTGTGGGAGGCCGGATACGAGCAGTACTTC. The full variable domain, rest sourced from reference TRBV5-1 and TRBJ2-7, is KAGVTQTPRYLIKTRGQQVTLSCSPISGHRSVSWYQQTPGQGLQFLFEYFSETQRNKGNFPGRFSGRQFSNSRSEMNVSTLELGDSALYLCASSLVWEAGYEQYFGPGTRLTVT.

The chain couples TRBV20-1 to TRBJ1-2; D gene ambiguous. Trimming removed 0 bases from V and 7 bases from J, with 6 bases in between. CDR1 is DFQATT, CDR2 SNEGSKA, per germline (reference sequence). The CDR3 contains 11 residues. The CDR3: CSARDQAGYTF. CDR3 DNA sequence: TGCAGTGCTAGAGACCAGGCTGGCTACACCTTC.

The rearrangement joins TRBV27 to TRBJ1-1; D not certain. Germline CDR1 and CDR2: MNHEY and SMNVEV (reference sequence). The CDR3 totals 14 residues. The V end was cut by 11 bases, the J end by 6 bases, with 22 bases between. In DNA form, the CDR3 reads TGTGCCTCCCGCGCCCGGGGTCTGATCTCTGAAGCTTTCTTT. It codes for CASRARGLISEAFF.

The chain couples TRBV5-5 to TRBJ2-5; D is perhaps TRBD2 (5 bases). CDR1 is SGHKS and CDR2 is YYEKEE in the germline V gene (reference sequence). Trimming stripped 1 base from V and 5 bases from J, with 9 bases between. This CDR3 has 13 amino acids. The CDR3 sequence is CASSLLPGETQYF. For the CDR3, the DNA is TGTGCCAGCAGCTTGCTGCCGGGGGAGACCCAGTACTTC.

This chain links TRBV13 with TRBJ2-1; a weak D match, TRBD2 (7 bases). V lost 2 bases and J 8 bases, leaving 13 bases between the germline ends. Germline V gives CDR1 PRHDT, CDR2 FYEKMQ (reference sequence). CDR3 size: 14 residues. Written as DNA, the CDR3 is TGTGCCAGCAGCTTATCGGGGGGCTGGGATGAGCAGTTCTTC. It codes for CASSLSGGWDEQFF.

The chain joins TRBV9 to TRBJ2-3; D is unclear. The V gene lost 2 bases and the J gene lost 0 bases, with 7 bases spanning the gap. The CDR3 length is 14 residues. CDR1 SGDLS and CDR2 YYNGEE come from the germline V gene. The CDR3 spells CASSVGGSTDTQYF. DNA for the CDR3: TGTGCCAGCAGCGTTGGCGGAAGCACAGATACGCAGTATTTT.

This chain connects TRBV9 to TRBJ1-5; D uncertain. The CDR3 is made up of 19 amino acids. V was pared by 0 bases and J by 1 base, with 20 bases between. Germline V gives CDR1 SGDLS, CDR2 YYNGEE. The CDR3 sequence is CASSVVAIAEGVSNQPQHF. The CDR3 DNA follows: TGTGCCAGCAGCGTAGTAGCCATTGCGGAGGGAGTAAGCAATCAGCCCCAGCATTTT.

The CDR3 loop is CASSGGFSGNEQFF. Here the CDR3 DNA reads TGTGCCAGCAGCGGGGGGTTTTCAGGCAATGAGCAGTTCTTC. The V gene is TRBV11-2, the J gene TRBJ2-1; D may be TRBD2 (6 bases). Trimming took off 5 bases at V and 6 bases at J, with 14 bases between the two ends. The CDR3 runs to 14 residues. Germline assignment: CDR1 SGHAT and CDR2 FQNNGV.

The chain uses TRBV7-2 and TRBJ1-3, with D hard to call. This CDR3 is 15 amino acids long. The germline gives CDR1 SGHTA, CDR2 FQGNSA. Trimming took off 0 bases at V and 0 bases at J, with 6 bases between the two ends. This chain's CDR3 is CASSLAESSGNTIYF. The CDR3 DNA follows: TGTGCCAGCAGCTTAGCCGAGAGCTCTGGAAACACCATATATTTT.

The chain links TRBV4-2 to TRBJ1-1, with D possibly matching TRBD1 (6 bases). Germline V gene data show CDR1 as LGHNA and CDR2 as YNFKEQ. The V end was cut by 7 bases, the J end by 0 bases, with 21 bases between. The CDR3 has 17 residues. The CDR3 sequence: CASTPEGGTRMNTEAFF. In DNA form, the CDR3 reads TGTGCCAGCACCCCGGAGGGGGGGACCCGCATGAACACTGAAGCTTTCTTT.